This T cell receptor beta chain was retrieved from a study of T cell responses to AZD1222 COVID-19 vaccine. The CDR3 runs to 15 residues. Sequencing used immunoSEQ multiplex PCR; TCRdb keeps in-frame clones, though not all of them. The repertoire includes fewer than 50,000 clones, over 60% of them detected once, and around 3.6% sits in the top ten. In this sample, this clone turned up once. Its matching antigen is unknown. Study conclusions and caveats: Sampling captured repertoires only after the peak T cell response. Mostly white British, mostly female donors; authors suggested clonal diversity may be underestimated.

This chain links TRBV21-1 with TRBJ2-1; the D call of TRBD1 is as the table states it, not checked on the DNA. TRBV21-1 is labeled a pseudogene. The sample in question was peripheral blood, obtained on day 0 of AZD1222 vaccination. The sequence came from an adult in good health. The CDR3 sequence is CASSKRQVTYNEQFF. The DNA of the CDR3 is TGTGCCAGCAGCAAGAGACAGGTTACCTACAATGAGCAGTTCTTC.